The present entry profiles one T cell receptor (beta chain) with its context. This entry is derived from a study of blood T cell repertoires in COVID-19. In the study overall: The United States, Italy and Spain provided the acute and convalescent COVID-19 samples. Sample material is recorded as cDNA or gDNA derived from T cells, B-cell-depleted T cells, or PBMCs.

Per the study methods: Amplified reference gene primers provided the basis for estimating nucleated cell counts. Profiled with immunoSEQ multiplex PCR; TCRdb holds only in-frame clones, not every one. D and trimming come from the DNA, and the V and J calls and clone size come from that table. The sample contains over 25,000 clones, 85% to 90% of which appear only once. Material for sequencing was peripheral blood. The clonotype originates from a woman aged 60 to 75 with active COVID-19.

This chain's CDR3 is CSVGGLGANVLTF. The CDR3 coding sequence is TGCAGCGTTGGGGGACTGGGGGCCAACGTCCTGACTTTC. The chain joins TRBV29-1 to TRBJ2-6; D may be TRBD2 (6 bases). Germline CDR1 SQVTM, CDR2 ANQGSEA. This CDR3 has 13 amino acids. V lost 4 bases, J lost 4 bases, and 8 bases lay in between.